This note documents a single TCR beta chain sequence. This CDR3 is built from 16 residues. V shed 0 bases and J 2 bases; nucleotides not matched to a gene: 6. Germline V gene data show CDR1 as SGHAT and CDR2 as FQDESV (reference sequence). CD4+ or CD8+ T cells were sorted as naive CD45RA+ or memory CD45RO+. This entry is derived from a study of regulatory dendritic cells for organ transplantation. Method: immunoSEQ multiplex PCR; TCRdb's copy keeps in-frame clones and lacks some. Of 25,000 to 35,000 clones in the sample, 60% to 80% were seen once. This receptor was taken from a human donor in good health. V gene TRBV11-1 combines with J gene TRBJ1-2; TRBD1 matches 7 bases. The sample consisted of memory CD4+ T cells from blood. Sample subset: CD45RO+ memory T cells. Here the CDR3 reads CASSLASGTANYGYTF. Written as DNA, the CDR3 is TGTGCCAGCAGCTTAGCGTCTGGGACAGCAAACTATGGCTACACCTTC.